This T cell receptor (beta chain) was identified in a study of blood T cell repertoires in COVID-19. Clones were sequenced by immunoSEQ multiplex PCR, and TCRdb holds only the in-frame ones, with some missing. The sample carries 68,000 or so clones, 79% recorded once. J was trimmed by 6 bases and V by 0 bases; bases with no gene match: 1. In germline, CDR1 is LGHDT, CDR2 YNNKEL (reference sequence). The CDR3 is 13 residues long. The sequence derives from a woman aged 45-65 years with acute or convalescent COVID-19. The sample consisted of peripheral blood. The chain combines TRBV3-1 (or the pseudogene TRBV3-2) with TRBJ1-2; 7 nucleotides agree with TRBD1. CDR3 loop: CASSQDDRDGYTF. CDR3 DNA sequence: TGTGCCAGCAGCCAAGATGACAGGGATGGCTACACCTTC.